This TCR beta chain was found in a study of T cells in Graves' hyperthyroidism and ophthalmopathy. Study results and limitations: Among clonotypes expanded in thyroid above 0.001, most were also found in blood. Ophthalmopathy and stable hyperthyroidism were told apart by a 13 V-J model.

CDR3 size: 16 residues. Germline assignment: CDR1 SGDLS and CDR2 YYNGEE. Trimming stripped 4 bases from V and 4 bases from J, with 20 bases between. As concerns this clonotype: The antigen is unknown.

RNA transcripts yielded amplified TCR beta CDR3 regions. HTBI primers were used for first-round RT-PCR of the TCR CDR3. One entry per CDR3 protein, called by TCRdb with MiXCR from the multiplex PCR reads. The data contain about 250,000 distinct CDR3 sequences, approximately 21% of them singletons. The rearrangement joins TRBV9 to TRBJ2-5; perhaps D is TRBD1 or TRBD2 (5 bases each). Sequenced material: blood. The sequence came from a man aged 25-40 years with Graves' ophthalmopathy. CDR3 DNA: TGTGCCAGCAGCTCGTCCCGGGGCCAAAGCCTAGAGACCCAGTACTTC. Translation gives CASSSSRGQSLETQYF.